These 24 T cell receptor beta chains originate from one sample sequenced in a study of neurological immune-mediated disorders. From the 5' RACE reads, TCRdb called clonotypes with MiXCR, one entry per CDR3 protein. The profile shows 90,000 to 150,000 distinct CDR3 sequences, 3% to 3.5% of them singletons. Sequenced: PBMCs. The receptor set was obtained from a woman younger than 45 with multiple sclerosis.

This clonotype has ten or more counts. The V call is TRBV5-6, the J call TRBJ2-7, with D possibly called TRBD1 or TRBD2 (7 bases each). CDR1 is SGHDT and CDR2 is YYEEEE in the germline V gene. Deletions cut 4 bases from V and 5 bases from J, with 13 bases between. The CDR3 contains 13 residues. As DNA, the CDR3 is TGTGCCAGCAGCCAGGGGGGGCGGCACGAGCAGTACTTC. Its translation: CASSQGGRHEQYF. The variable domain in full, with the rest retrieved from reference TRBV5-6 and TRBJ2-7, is DAGVTQSPTHLIKTRGQQVTLRCSPKSGHDTVSWYQQALGQGPQFIFQYYEEEERQRGNFPDRFSGHQFPNYSSELNVNALLLGDSALYLCASSQGGRHEQYFGPGTRLTVT.

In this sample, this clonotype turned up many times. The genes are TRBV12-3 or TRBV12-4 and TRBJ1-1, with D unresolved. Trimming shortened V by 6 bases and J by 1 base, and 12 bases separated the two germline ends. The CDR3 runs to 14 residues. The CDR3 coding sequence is TGTGCCAGCAGCCAACCCACTGAGAACACTGAAGCTTTCTTT. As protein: CASSQPTENTEAFF.

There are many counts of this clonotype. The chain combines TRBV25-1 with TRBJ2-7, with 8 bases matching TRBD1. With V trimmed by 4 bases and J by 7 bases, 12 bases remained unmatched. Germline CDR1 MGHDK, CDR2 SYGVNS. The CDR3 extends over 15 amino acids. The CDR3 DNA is TGTGCCAGCAGTGGGTGGACAGGGCCCCCTCAGGAGCAGTACTTC. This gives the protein CASSGWTGPPQEQYF.

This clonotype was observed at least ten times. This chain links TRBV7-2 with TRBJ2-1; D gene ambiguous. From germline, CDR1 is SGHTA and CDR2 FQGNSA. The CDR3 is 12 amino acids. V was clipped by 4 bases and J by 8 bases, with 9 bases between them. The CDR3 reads CASSSSVDEQFF. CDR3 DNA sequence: TGTGCCAGCAGCTCCTCAGTTGATGAGCAGTTCTTC. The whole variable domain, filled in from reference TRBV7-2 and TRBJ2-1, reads GAGVSQSPSNKVTEKGKDVELRCDPISGHTALYWYRQSLGQGLEFLIYFQGNSAPDKSGLPSDRFSAERTGGSVSTLTIQRTQQEDSAVYLCASSSSVDEQFFGPGTRLTVL.

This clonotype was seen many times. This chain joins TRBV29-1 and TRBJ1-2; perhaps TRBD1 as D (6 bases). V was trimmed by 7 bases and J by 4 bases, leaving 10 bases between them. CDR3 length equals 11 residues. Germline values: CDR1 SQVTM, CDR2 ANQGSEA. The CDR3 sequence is CSAGDIYGYTF. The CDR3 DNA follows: TGCAGCGCCGGGGACATCTATGGCTACACCTTC.

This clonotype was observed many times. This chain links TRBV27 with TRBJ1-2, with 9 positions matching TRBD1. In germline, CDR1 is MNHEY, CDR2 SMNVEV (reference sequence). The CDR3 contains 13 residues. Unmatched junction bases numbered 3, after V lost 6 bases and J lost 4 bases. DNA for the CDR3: TGTGCCAGCAGGGACAGGGGATCCTATGGCTACACCTTC. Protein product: CASRDRGSYGYTF.

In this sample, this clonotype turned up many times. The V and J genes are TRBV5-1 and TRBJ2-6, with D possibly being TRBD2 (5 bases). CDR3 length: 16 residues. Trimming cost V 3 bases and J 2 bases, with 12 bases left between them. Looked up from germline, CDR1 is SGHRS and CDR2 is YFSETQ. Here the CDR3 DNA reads TGCGCCAGCAGCTCAAACACCGGGACTGGGGCCAACGTCCTGACTTTC. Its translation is CASSSNTGTGANVLTF.

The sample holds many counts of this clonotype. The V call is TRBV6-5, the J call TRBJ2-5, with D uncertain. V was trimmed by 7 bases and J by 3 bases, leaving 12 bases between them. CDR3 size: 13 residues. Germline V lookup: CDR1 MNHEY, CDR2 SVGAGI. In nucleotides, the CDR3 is TGTGCCAGCACGCCCGCAGGCGAAGAGACCCAGTACTTC. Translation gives CASTPAGEETQYF.

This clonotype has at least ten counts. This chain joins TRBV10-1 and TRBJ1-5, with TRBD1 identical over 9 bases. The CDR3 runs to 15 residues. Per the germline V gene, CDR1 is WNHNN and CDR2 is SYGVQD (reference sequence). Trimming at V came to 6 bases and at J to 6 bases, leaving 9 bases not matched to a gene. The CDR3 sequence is CASRPTGQGCQPQHF. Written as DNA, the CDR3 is TGCGCCAGCAGGCCTACCGGACAGGGGTGTCAGCCCCAGCATTTT.

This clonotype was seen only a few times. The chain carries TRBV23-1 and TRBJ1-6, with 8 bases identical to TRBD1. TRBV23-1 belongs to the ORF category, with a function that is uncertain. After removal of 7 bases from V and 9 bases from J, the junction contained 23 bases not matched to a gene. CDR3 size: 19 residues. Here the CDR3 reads CASIPIGGPVGQDPSPLHF. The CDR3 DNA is TGCGCCAGCATTCCTATTGGAGGTCCGGTGGGACAGGATCCTTCACCCCTCCACTTT.

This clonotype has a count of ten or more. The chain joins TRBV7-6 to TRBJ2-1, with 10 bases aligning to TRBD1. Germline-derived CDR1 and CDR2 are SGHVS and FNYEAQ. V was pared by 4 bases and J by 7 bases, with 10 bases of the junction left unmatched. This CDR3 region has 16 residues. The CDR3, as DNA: TGTGCCAGCAGCTCGACCCGACAGGGGGCCTTGAATGAGCAGTTCTTC. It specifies CASSSTRQGALNEQFF. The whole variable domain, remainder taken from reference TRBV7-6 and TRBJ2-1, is GAGVSQSPRYKVTKRGQDVALRCDPISGHVSLYWYRQALGQGPEFLTYFNYEAQQDKSGLPNDRFSAERPEGSISTLTIQRTEQRDSAMYRCASSSTRQGALNEQFFGPGTRLTVL.

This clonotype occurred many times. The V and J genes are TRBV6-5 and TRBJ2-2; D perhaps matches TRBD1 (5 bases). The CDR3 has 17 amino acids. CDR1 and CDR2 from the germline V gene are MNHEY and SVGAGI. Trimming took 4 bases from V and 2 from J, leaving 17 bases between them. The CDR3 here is CASSFGIRQGNTGELFF. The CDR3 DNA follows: TGTGCCAGCAGTTTCGGAATTAGGCAGGGAAACACCGGGGAGCTGTTTTTT.

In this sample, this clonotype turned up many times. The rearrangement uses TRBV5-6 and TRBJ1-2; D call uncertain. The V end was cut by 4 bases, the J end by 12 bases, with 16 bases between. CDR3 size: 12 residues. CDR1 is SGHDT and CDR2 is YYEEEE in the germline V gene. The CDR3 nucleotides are TGTGCCAGCAGCCGCCCGGGGAAGGACCACACCTTC. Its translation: CASSRPGKDHTF.

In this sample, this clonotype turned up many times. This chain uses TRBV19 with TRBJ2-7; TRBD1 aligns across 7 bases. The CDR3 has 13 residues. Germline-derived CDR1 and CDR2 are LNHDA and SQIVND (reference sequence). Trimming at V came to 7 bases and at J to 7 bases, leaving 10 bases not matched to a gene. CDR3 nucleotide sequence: TGTGCCAGTACCCCGACAGGGTGGGGGGAGCAGTACTTC. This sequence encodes CASTPTGWGEQYF.

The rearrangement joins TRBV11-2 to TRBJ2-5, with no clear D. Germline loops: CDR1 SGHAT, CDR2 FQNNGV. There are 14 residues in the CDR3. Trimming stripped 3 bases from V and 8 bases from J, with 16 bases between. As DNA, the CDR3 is TGTGCCAGCAGCTTCCCGTTGAAGAAGGATACCCAGTACTTC. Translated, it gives CASSFPLKKDTQYF.

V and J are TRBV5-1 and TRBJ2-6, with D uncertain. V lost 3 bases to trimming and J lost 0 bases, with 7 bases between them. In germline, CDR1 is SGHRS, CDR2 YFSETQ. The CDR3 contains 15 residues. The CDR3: CASSSGFSGANVLTF. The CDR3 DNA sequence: TGCGCCAGCAGCTCTGGGTTCTCTGGGGCCAACGTCCTGACTTTC.

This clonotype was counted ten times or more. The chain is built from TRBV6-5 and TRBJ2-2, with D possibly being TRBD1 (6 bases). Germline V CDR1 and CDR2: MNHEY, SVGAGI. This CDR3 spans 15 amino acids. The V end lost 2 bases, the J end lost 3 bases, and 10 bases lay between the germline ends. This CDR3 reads CASSYRNRDTGELFF. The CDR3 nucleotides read TGTGCCAGCAGTTACCGAAACAGGGACACCGGGGAGCTGTTTTTT.

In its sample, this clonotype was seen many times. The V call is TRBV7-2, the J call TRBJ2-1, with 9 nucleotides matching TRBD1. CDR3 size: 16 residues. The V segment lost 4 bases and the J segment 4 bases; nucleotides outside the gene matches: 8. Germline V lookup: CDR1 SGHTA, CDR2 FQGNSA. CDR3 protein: CASSSHRDRVYNEQFF. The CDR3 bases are TGTGCCAGCAGCTCTCACCGGGACAGGGTTTACAATGAGCAGTTCTTC.

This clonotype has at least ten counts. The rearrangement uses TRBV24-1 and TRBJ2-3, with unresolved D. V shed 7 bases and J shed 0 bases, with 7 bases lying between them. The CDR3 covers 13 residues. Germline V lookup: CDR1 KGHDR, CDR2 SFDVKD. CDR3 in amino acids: CATRGSSTDTQYF. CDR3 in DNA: TGTGCCACCAGGGGTTCCAGCACAGATACGCAGTATTTT.

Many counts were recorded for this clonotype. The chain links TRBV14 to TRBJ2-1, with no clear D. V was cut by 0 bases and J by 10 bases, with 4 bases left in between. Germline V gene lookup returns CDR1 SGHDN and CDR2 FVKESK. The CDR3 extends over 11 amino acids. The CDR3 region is CASSQELEQFF. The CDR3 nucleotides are TGTGCCAGCAGCCAAGAGCTGGAGCAGTTCTTC.

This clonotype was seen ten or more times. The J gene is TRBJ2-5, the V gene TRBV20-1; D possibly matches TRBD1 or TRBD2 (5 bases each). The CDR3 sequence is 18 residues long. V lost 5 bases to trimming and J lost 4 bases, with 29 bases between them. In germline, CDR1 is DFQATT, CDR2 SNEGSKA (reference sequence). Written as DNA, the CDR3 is TGCAGTGCTCCAAAAATGAGGGGATGGGGCCGGGGCGGAGAGACCCAGTACTTC. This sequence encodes CSAPKMRGWGRGGETQYF.

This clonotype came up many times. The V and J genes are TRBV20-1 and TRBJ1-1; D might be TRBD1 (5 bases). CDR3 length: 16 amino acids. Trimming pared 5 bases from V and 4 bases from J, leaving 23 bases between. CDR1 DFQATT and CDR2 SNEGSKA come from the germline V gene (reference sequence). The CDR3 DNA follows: TGCAGTGCTCCTACGGTCGGGGGGGTTGGAGTCACTGAAGCTTTCTTT. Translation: CSAPTVGGVGVTEAFF.

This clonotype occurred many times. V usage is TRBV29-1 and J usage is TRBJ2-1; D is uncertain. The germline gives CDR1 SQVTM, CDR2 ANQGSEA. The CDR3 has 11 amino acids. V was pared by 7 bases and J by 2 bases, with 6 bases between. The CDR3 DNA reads TGCAGCGCGCCAGCCTACAATGAGCAGTTCTTC. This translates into CSAPAYNEQFF.

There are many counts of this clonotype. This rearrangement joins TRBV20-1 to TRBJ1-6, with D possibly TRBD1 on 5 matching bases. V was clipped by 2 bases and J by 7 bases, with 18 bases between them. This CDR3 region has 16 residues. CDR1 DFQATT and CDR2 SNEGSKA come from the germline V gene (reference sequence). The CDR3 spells CSARPFMRQSNSPLHF. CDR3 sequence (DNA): TGCAGTGCTAGACCCTTTATGAGACAGAGCAATTCACCCCTCCACTTT.